This TCR beta chain was identified in a study of blood T cell repertoires in COVID-19. This CDR3 contains 15 residues. V gave up 7 bases and J gave up 7 bases; unmatched junction bases: 9. This table comes from immunoSEQ multiplex PCR, and its TCRdb copy is limited to in-frame clones, with some not included. The sample has 70,000 to 85,000 clones, roughly 84% seen once; the top ten hold about a fifth. This receptor was obtained from a woman of 80 years or more in a cohort sampled during active or convalescent COVID-19. The chain links TRBV5-3 to TRBJ2-1, with 12 nucleotides matching TRBD2. TRBV5-3 is known as an ORF, though its function is uncertain. Material: peripheral blood. The CDR3 reads CARLPTSGSYNEQFF. Here the CDR3 DNA reads TGTGCCAGATTACCGACTAGCGGGAGTTATAATGAGCAGTTCTTC.